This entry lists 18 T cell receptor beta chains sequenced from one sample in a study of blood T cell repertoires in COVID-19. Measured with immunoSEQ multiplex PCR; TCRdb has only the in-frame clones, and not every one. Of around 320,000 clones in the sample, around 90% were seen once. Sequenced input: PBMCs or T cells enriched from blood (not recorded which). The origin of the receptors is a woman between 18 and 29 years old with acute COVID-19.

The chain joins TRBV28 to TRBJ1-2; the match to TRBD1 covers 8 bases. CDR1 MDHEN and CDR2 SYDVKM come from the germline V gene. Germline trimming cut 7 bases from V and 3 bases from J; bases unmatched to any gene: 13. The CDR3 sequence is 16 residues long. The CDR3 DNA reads TGTGCCAGCATCTCACCCCCGGGACAGGCTGACTATGGCTACACCTTC. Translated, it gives CASISPPGQADYGYTF.

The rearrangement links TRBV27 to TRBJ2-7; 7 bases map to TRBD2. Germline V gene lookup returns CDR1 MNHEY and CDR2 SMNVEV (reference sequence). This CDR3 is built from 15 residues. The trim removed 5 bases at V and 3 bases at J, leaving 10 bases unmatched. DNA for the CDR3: TGTGCCAGCAGTCCCTCAGCTAGCGGATTCTACGAGCAGTACTTC. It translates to CASSPSASGFYEQYF.

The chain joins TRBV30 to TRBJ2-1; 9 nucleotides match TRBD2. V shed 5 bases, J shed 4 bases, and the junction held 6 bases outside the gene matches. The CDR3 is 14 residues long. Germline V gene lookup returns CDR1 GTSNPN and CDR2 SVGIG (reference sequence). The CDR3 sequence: CAWGGLATYNEQFF. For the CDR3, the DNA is TGTGCCTGGGGAGGACTAGCGACTTACAATGAGCAGTTCTTC.

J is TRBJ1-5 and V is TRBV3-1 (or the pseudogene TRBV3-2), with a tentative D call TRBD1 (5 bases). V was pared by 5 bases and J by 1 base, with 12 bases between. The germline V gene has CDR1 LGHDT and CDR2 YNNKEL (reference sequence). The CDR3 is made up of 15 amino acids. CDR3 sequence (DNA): TGTGCCAGCAGCTCGATTGCAGGGAGCAATCAGCCCCAGCATTTT. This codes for CASSSIAGSNQPQHF.

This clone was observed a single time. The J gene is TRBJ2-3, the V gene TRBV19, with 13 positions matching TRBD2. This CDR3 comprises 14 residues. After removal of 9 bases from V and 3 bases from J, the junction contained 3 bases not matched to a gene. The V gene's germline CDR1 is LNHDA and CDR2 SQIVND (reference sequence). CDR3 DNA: TGTGCCAGCGCACTAGCGGGAGGGACAGATACGCAGTATTTT. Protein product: CASALAGGTDTQYF.

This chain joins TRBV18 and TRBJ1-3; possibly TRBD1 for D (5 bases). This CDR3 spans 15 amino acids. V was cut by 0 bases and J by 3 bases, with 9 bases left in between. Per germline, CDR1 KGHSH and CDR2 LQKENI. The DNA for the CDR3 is TGTGCCAGCTCACCACCGGCAGGGAATGGAAACACCATATATTTT. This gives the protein CASSPPAGNGNTIYF.

As DNA, the CDR3 is TGTGCCAGCAGCGACCGGGGACAGGCAAGCTCCTACGAGCAGTACTTC. This gives the protein CASSDRGQASSYEQYF. The V and J genes are TRBV9 and TRBJ2-7, with 8 positions matching TRBD1. With V trimmed by 3 bases and J by 0 bases, 8 bases remained unmatched. The germline CDR1 and CDR2 sequences are SGDLS and YYNGEE. This CDR3 contains 16 residues.

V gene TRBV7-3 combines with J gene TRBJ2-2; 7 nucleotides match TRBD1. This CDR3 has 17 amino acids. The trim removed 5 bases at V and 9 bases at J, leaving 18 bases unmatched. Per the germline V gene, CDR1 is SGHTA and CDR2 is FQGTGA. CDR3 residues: CASSPPTGADRARELFF. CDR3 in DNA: TGTGCCAGCAGCCCCCCTACAGGGGCGGATCGGGCCCGGGAGCTGTTTTTT.

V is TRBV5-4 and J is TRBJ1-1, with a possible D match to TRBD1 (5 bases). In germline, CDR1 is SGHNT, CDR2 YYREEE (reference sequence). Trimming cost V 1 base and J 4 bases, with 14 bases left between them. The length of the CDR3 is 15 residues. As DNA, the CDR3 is TGTGCCAGCAGCTTGTTTGACAGTTCCGGCACTGAAGCTTTCTTT. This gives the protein CASSLFDSSGTEAFF.

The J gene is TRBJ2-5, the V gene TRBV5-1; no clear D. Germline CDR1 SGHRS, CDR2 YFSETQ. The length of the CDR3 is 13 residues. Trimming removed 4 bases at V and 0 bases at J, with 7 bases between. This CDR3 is CASSLQNQETQYF. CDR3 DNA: TGCGCCAGCAGCCTACAGAACCAAGAGACCCAGTACTTC.

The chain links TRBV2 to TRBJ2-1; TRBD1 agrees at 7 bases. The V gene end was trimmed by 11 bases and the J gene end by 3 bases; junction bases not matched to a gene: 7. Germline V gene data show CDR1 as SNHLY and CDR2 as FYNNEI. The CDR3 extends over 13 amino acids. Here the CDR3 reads CAGHRDSYNEQFF. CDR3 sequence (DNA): TGTGCCGGCCACCGGGACAGCTACAATGAGCAGTTCTTC.

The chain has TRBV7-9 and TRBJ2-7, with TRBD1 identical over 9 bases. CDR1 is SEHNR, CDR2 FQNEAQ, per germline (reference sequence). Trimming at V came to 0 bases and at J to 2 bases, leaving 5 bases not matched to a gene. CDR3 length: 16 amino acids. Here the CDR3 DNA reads TGTGCCAGCAGCTTAGCGTTGGGGGACAGGGCCTACGAGCAGTACTTC. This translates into CASSLALGDRAYEQYF.

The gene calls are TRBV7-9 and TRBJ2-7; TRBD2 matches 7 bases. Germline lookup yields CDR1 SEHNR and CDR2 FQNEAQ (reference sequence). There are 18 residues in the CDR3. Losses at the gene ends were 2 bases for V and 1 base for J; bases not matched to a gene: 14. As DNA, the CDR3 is TGTGCCAGCAGCTTACGACAAGTTGGGGGAGGGCCGTCCTACGAGCAGTACTTC. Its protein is CASSLRQVGGGPSYEQYF.

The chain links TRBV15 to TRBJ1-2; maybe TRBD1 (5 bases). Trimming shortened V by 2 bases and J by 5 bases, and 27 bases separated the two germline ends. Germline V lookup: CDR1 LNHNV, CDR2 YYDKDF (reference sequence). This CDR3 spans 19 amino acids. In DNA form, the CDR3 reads TGTGCCACCAGCAGACCCGGAATAATGGGATTGGGGGGATCTTATGGCTACACCTTC. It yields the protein CATSRPGIMGLGGSYGYTF.

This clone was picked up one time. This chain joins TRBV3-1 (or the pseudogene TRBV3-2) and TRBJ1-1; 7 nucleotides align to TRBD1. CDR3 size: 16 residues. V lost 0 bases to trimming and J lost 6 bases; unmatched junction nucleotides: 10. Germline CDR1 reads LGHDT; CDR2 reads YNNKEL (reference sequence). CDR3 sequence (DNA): TGTGCCAGCAGCCAAGAGGGTCGACAGGGCGGGTCTGAAGCTTTCTTT. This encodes CASSQEGRQGGSEAFF.

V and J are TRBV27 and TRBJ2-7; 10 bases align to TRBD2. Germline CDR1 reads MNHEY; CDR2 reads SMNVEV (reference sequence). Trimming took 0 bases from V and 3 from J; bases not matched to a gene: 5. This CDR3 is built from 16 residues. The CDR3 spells CASSLSRLAGDYEQYF. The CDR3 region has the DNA TGTGCCAGCAGTTTATCTCGGCTAGCGGGGGACTACGAGCAGTACTTC.

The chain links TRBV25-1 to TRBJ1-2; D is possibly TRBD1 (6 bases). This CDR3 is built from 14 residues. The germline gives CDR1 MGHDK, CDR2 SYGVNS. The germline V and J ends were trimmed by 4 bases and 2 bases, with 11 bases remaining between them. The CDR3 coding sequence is TGTGCCAGCAGTGCGCAAGGACAGAACTATGGCTACACCTTC. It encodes CASSAQGQNYGYTF.

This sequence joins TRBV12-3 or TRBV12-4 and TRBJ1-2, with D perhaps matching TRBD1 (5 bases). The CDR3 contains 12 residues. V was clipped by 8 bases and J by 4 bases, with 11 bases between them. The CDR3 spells CASSWGGYGYTF. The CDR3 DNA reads TGTGCCAGCTCCTGGGGGGGCTATGGCTACACCTTC.